The T cell receptor beta chain described here comes from a study of shared clonotypes between healthy human individuals. Study findings and constraints: In this cohort, only blood was sampled, and tissue repertoires likely differ. Generation of non-shared clonotypes was less probable than generation of clonotypes shared by all four donors.

Replicate sorted-subset PCRs were loaded with about 0.2 ug DNA, about 30,000 T cell genomes. The table came from immunoSEQ multiplex PCR; TCRdb's copy has only in-frame clones and leaves some out. The sample contains about 1 million clones, 60% to 80% of which appear only once. With respect to this clone: Its antigen remains unidentified.

This clonotype was obtained from a man aged 18 to 35 in good health. Sequencing used memory CD4+ T cells sorted from blood. Subset defined: CD45RA-negative fraction.

CDR3: CASRTGGAGTDTQYF. In DNA form, the CDR3 reads TGTGCCAGTAGGACGGGGGGGGCAGGGACAGATACGCAGTATTTT. J is TRBJ2-3 and V is TRBV19, with 8 nucleotides matching TRBD2. Germline values: CDR1 LNHDA, CDR2 SQIVND (reference sequence). V trimming: 6 bases; J trimming: 3 bases; junction bases outside the gene matches: 8. The CDR3 is 15 amino acids.